This paragraph reports one T cell receptor beta chain. The antigen remains unidentified. Germline CDR1 and CDR2: SEHNR and FQNEAQ (reference sequence). The CDR3 has 13 residues. UMI-tagged TRB cDNA libraries were built via 5' RACE. No DNA is given; TCRdb re-called the 5' RACE reads and lists each CDR3 protein once. This sample's clone table lists some 45,000 distinct CDR3 sequences. This specimen comes from a study of CXCR3-negative and CXCR3-positive naive CD8 T cells. As for the study in general: Per library, roughly 1.6 +/- 0.3 million reads; 120 million to 150 million TRB reads overall.

Findings of the study overall: Against CXCR3-negative naive cells, CXCR3-positive naive cells showed more hydrophobic TRB CDR3s.

The source of this sequence is a human donor in good health. Some clones in this sample may be carry-over from other donors' samples. This chain connects TRBV7-9 to TRBJ2-7. Sequencing was carried out using naive CXCR3- CD8+ T cells from blood. Subset described: CD45RO-CCR7+CD27+CD95- naive CD8+ T cells lacking CXCR3 (TNR3-). The CDR3 loop reads CASRRGSSYEQYF.